This T cell receptor beta chain is from a study of cytomegalovirus exposure and HLA in healthy donors. Germline V lookup: CDR1 LNHDA, CDR2 SQIVND (reference sequence). The CDR3 has 18 residues. The trim removed 4 bases at V and 3 bases at J, leaving 12 bases unmatched. Here immunoSEQ multiplex PCR was the method, and the copy in TCRdb shows in-frame clones only, minus some. Of about 240,000 clones in the sample, around 86% were seen once. Sequenced input: PBMCs. This TCR derives from a woman in her twenties or thirties in good health and CMV-seropositive. This sequence joins TRBV19 and TRBJ2-1; 10 bases are a match to TRBD1. Here the CDR3 reads CASSTGTGEGGDYNEQFF. The CDR3 nucleotides read TGTGCCAGTAGTACCGGGACAGGGGAGGGTGGGGACTACAATGAGCAGTTCTTC.